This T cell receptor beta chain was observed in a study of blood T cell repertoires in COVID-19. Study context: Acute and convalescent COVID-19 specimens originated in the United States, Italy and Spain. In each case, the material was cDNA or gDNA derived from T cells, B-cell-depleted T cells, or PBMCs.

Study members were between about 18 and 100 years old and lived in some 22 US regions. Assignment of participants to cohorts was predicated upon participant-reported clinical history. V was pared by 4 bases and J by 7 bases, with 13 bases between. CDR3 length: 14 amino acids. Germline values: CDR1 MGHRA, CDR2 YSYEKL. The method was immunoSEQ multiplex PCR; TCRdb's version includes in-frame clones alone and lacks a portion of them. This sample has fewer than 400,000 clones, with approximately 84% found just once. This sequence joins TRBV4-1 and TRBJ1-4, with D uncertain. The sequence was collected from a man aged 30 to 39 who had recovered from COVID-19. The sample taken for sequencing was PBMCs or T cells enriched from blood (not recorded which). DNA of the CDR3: TGCGCCAGCAGCCGGGCCGGGGTTTTTGAAAAACTGTTTTTT. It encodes CASSRAGVFEKLFF.